This paragraph reports one TCR beta chain. Its antigen remains unknown. The data were obtained in a study of PD-1 blockade in mismatch repair-deficient tumors. On the study more broadly: Patients had 11 to 13 mismatch repair-deficient cancer types and were previously treated and progressing.

TCRs were sequenced from three patients responding to pembrolizumab. The repertoire was sequenced with immunoSEQ multiplex PCR; TCRdb's copy has only in-frame clones and lacks some. The table shows about 60,000 clones, with 88% occurring only once. This CDR3 spans 16 amino acids. Looked up from germline, CDR1 is SGHRS and CDR2 is YFSETQ. J was trimmed by 5 bases and V by 1 base; bases with no gene match: 9. The study, taken as a whole, reports: Tumor-resident clones, often undetectable pretreatment in blood, expanded then contracted after pembrolizumab.

Material: peripheral blood, obtained 52 weeks after starting pembrolizumab. This chain links TRBV5-1 with TRBJ1-2; 9 bases fit TRBD1. The sequence derives from an adult with mismatch repair-deficient cancer. CDR3 residues: CASSLSVTGQGYGYTF. CDR3 sequence (DNA): TGCGCCAGCAGCTTGTCGGTGACGGGACAGGGTTATGGCTACACCTTC.